The present entry profiles one T cell receptor (beta chain) with its context. Its antigen is not identified. These data originate in a study of graft-versus-host responses after intestinal transplantation. Study overall: Recipients underwent multivisceral, liver-intestinal, or isolated intestinal transplants. Once they had received anti-thymocyte globulin induction, all recipients took tacrolimus and steroids for about 3 years.

Method: immunoSEQ multiplex PCR; TCRdb's copy keeps in-frame clones and lacks some. Altogether approximately 15,000 clones are present, around three fifths being singletons, with the ten largest covering about 13%. Points from the study as a whole: Recipient bone marrow held GvH clones, some seen earlier in ileum or blood.

There are 21 residues in the CDR3. The trim removed 3 bases at V and 0 bases at J, leaving 18 bases unmatched. Investigators treated the graft tissue so that it released intraepithelial and lamina propria lymphocytes. This chain uses TRBV23-1 with TRBJ2-7; 12 positions match TRBD2. TRBV23-1 is noted as an ORF with a role that remains uncertain. The clonotype was recovered from a human patient who received an intestinal transplant, so some T cells may come from the graft donor. The specimen comprised ileum tissue, sampled 524 days after transplant. CDR3 DNA: TGCGCCAGCAGTCACCTACTGGGGGCTAGCGGGGGGGAGGTCCTCTCCTACGAGCAGTACTTC. It yields the protein CASSHLLGASGGEVLSYEQYF.